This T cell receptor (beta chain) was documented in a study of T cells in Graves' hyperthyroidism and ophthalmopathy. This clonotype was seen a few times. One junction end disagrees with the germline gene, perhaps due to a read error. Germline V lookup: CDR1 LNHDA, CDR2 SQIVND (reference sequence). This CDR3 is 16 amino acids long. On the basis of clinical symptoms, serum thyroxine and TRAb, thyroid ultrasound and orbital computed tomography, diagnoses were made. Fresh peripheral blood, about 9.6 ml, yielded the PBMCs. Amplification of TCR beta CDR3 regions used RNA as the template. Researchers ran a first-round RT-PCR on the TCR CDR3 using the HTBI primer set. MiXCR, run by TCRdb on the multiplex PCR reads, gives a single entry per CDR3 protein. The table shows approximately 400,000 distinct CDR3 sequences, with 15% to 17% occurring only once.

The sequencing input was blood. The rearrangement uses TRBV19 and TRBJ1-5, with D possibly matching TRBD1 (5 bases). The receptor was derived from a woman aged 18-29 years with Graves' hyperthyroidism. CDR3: CASKVGQVWGNQPQHF. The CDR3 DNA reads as TGTGCAAGTAAAGTTGGGCAGGTTTGGGGGAATCAGCCCCAGCATTTT.